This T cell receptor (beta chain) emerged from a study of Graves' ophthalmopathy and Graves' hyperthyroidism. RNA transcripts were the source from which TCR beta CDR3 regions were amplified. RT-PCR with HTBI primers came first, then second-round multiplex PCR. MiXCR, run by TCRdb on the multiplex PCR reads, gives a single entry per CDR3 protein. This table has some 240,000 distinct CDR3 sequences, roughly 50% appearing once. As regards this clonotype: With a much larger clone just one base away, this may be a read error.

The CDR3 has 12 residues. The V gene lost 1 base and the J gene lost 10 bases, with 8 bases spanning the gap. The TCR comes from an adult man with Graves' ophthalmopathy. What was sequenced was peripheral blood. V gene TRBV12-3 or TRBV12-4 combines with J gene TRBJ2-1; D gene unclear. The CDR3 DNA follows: TGTGCCAGCAGTTTAGGGGGATACGAGCAGTTCTTC. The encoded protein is CASSLGGYEQFF.